The clone carrying this T cell receptor beta chain was recorded many times. This sample is drawn from a study of T-cell reconstitution after alpha-beta-depleted transplantation in children. Unique molecular identifiers featured in how the TCRbeta library was prepared. Using its own MiXCR run on the PCR reads, TCRdb lists one record per CDR3 protein. In the table there are about 610,000 distinct CDR3 sequences, roughly a tenth of which are singletons. Germline CDR1 is SGHRS and CDR2 is YFSETQ. The CDR3 is made up of 14 amino acids. V was pared by 0 bases and J by 4 bases, with 7 bases between. The chain links TRBV5-1 to TRBJ2-2, with D perhaps TRBD1 (5 bases). This TCR came from a human donor who donated a stem cell graft to a child with acute myeloid leukemia. Sample: PBMCs from the stem cell graft donor, taken from the stem cell graft. In DNA, the CDR3 is TGCGCCAGCAGCTTGGATGGGGCCACCGGGGAGCTGTTTTTT. It translates to CASSLDGATGELFF.